These T cell receptor beta chains were read from a single sample in a study of T cell clones after liver transplantation. The data were produced by immunoSEQ multiplex PCR, yet TCRdb's version contains in-frame clones alone and is incomplete. The table shows under 55,000 clones, with around 84% occurring only once. The source material was CD4+ T cells from blood, sampled 24 months after liver transplant. The receptors shown here come from a human patient who received a liver transplant. The graft donor may be the source of some T cells. Each CDR3 is given with its conserved first and last residue. D genes are given only for firm matches. The size field is filled for only some rows; it gives once, few, many or a size class.

V	size	D	J	CDR3	DNA
TRBV6-6	.	.	TRBJ2-7	CASTPGQGGTYEQYF	TGTGCCAGCACCCCCGGGCAGGGGGGCACCTACGAGCAGTACTTC
TRBV5-1	once	TRBD1	TRBJ1-4	CASSVSGTGDEKLFF	TGCGCCAGCAGCGTCTCCGGGACAGGGGATGAAAAACTGTTTTTT
TRBV6-5	.	TRBD1	TRBJ2-5	CASSFGQGYLETQYF	TGTGCCAGCAGTTTCGGACAGGGTTATTTAGAGACCCAGTACTTC
TRBV29-1	.	TRBD1	TRBJ2-3	CSDRQGGRADTQYF	TGCAGCGACCGACAGGGCGGAAGGGCAGATACGCAGTATTTT
TRBV30	.	TRBD1	TRBJ1-6	CAWRAPGQGSRNSPLHF	TGTGCCTGGAGGGCTCCAGGACAGGGCTCTCGGAATTCACCCCTCCACTTT
TRBV4-1	.	.	TRBJ2-7	CASSPDTGNPYEQYF	TGCGCCAGCAGCCCGGATACCGGGAATCCCTACGAGCAGTACTTC
TRBV27	.	.	TRBJ1-3	CASSPTGGNTIYF	TGTGCCAGCAGTCCGACTGGAGGAAACACCATATATTTT
TRBV7-2	.	TRBD2	TRBJ2-1	CASSSSGGPNEQFF	TGTGCCAGCAGCTCTAGCGGGGGGCCCAATGAGCAGTTCTTC
TRBV27	.	TRBD1	TRBJ2-7	CASKSPRDRSVEQYF	TGTGCCAGCAAGTCTCCCCGGGACAGATCTGTCGAGCAGTACTTC
TRBV5-6	few	TRBD1	TRBJ2-7	CASSPPRGHSYEQYF	TGTGCCAGCAGCCCCCCCAGGGGGCACTCCTACGAGCAGTACTTC
TRBV7-3	.	.	TRBJ1-5	CASSLTGGSNQPQHF	TGTGCCAGCAGCTTAACGGGGGGAAGCAATCAGCCCCAGCATTTT